This TCR beta chain was sequenced during a study of T cells after yellow fever vaccination. This CDR3 is built from 12 residues. Trimming took 1 base from V and 5 from J, leaving 2 bases between them. Whole-study findings and limits: When the response was secondary, it was weaker but reached its peak faster, day 5 versus 15.

5'RACE template switching generated TCR cDNA, adding a universal primer site and UMIs. TCRdb redid the calling of the 5' RACE reads with MiXCR, one entry per CDR3 protein. The sample has about 85,000 distinct CDR3 sequences, 13% seen once. This TCR came from a man between 18 and 35 years old who received the YFV17D yellow fever vaccine. V usage is TRBV12-3 or TRBV12-4 and J usage is TRBJ2-2; D remains unclear. Sample: CD8+ T cells not binding an NS4B(214-222) dextramer, sorted from PBMCs, taken about 20 days after the first yellow fever vaccination. CDR3: CASSLVTGELFF. The DNA of the CDR3 is TGTGCCAGCAGTTTAGTTACCGGGGAGCTGTTTTTT.